In this sample, the clone carrying this T cell receptor (beta chain) turned up a few times. What it binds is unknown. This specimen comes from a study of STAT5B mutations in CD4+ large granular lymphocyte leukemia. CDR3 length equals 17 residues. The germline gives CDR1 SEHNR, CDR2 FQNEAQ (reference sequence). Trimming cost V 5 bases and J 5 bases; bases outside gene matches: 15. Clones were sequenced by immunoSEQ multiplex PCR, and TCRdb holds only the in-frame ones, with some missing. The sample includes more than 40,000 clones, 80% to 85% of them seen just once. Findings and limits, study-wide: Patient CD4-sorted repertoires looked more clonal than healthy CD4+ repertoires, even without putative leukemic clones.

The chain is built from TRBV7-9 and TRBJ2-7, with 10 positions matching TRBD2. Sequencing used CD4+ T cells from blood buffy coats. This TCR came from a human donor in good health. CDR3 in DNA: TGTGCCAGCAGCCAACGACTGACTAGCGGGTCCTTCAACGAGCAGTACTTC. Protein sequence: CASSQRLTSGSFNEQYF.